Described below is a single TCR beta chain sequence and its context. Its antigen is not identified. The sample comes from a study of regulatory T cells in long-lasting Graves disease. The wider study: With positive TSH receptor antibodies and over 5 years of antithyroid drugs, Graves' disease was considered persistent.

Germline V lookup: CDR1 SGHRS, CDR2 YFSETQ. Trimming left V 0 bases short and J 1 base short, with 10 bases between. This CDR3 region has 15 residues. Arm-PCR with iRepertoire HTBI primers amplified the CDR3 regions for these TCR beta libraries. Original processing notes: Under 75 TRBV and roughly 13 TRBJ segments were identified across samples. TCRdb fed the multiplex PCR reads into MiXCR, producing one record per CDR3 protein. In this record, the V and J calls reflect TCRdb's handling and not the investigators' own analysis. The table lists fewer than 400,000 distinct CDR3 sequences, 15% to 20% of them singletons. Time point meaning: persistent/refractory GD, antithyroid drugs over 5 years with positive TRAb. After RNA was extracted from PBMCs, the TCR library was made from it. Study findings and constraints: Tissue studied was limited to peripheral blood, excluding thyroid tissue.

The origin of this receptor is a female donor with Graves disease. The source material was peripheral blood mononuclear cells (PBMCs), sampled when the disease was refractory, from a patient treated with antithyroid drugs. The V gene is TRBV5-1, the J gene TRBJ2-5, with D perhaps TRBD2 (6 bases). This CDR3 is CASSLAWRGQETQYF. For the CDR3, the DNA is TGCGCCAGCAGCTTGGCTTGGAGGGGCCAAGAGACCCAGTACTTC.